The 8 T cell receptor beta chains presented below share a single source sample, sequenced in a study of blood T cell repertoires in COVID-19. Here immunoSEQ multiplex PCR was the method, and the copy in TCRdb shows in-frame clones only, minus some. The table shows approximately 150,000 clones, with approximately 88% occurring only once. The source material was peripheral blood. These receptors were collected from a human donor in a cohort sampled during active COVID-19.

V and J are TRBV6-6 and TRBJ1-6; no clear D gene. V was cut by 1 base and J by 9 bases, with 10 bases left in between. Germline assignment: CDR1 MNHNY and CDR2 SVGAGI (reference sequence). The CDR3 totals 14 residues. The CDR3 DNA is TGTGCCAGCAGTTACTTGGGTAGCGGTTCACCCCTCCACTTT. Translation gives CASSYLGSGSPLHF.

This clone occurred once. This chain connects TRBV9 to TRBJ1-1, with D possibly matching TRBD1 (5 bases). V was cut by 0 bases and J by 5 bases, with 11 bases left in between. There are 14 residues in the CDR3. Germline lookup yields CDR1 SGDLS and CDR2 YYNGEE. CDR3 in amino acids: CASSVVDSRTEAFF. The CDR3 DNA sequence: TGTGCCAGCAGCGTAGTCGACAGCCGGACTGAAGCTTTCTTT.

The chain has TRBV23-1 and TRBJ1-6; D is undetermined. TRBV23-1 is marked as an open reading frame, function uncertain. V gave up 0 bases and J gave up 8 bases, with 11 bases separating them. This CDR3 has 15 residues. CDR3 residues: CASSQSIARHSPLHF. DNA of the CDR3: TGCGCCAGCAGTCAATCGATCGCCAGGCATTCACCCCTCCACTTT.

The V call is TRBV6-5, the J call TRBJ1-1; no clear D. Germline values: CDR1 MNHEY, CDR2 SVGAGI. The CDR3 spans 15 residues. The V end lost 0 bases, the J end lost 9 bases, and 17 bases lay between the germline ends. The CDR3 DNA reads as TGTGCCAGCAGTTACTCGTCGGGATTAAGTAACCAAGCTTTCTTT. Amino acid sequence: CASSYSSGLSNQAFF.

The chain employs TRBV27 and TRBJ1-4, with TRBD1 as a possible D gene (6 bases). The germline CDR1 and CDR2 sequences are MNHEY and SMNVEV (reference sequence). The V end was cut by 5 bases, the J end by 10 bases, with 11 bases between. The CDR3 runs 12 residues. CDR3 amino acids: CASSGDKGKLFF. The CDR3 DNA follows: TGTGCCAGCAGTGGGGACAAGGGAAAACTGTTTTTT.

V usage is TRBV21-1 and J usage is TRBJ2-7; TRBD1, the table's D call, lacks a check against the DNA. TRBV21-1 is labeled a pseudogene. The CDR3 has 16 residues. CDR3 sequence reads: CASSNSHRALGYEQYF. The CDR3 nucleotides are TGTGCCAGCAGCAACTCCCACAGGGCCCTAGGGTACGAGCAGTACTTC.

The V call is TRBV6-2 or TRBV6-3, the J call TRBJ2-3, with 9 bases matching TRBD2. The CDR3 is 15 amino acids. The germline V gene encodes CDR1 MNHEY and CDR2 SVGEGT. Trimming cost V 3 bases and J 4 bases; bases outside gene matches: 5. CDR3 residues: CASSYWREGADTQYF. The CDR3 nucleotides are TGTGCCAGCAGTTATTGGCGGGAGGGTGCAGATACGCAGTATTTT.

The CDR3 nucleotides are TGTGCCAGCAGCCGCCGATTCGGCACCGGGGAGCTGTTTTTT. Its translation: CASSRRFGTGELFF. V gene TRBV7-6 combines with J gene TRBJ2-2; D is ambiguous. V dropped 5 bases and J dropped 4 bases, with 11 bases sitting between them. This CDR3 contains 14 residues. Looked up from germline, CDR1 is SGHVS and CDR2 is FNYEAQ.